Reported below is one TCR beta chain. Using its own MiXCR run on the 5' RACE reads, TCRdb lists one record per CDR3 protein. Altogether more than 15,000 distinct CDR3 sequences are present, 2.6% being singletons, with the ten largest covering less than 7%. These data are taken from a study of neurological immune-mediated disorders. Whole-study context: Disease course was recorded as relapsing-remitting for approximately 30 and secondary progressive for about 8.5% of the 34 multiple sclerosis patients.

Sequenced input: PBMCs. This sequence was found in a young woman with multiple sclerosis.

CDR3 sequence reads: CSADPDRGLGGYTF. The CDR3 nucleotides read TGCAGTGCCGACCCGGACAGGGGGCTAGGTGGCTACACCTTC. The V call is TRBV20-1, the J call TRBJ1-2; the match to TRBD1 covers 11 bases. CDR3 size: 14 residues. Germline lookup yields CDR1 DFQATT and CDR2 SNEGSKA (reference sequence). J gave up 7 bases and V 6 bases, and 10 bases lay outside the gene matches.